This T cell receptor beta chain was documented in a study of shared clonotypes between healthy human individuals. Across the study: The donor pool was made up of two women and a few men aged 18 to 49. Whole-study findings and limits: Clonotype sharing across four donors was observed for 4% to 5.5% of naive CD4 clonotypes.

There are 15 residues in the CDR3. The germline V and J ends were trimmed by 0 bases and 4 bases, with 10 bases remaining between them. Germline CDR1 is SGHAT and CDR2 is FQNNGV. Clones were sequenced by immunoSEQ multiplex PCR, and TCRdb holds only the in-frame ones, with some missing. The sample has over a million clones; roughly 96% are singletons. In regard to this clone: What it binds is not known.

Material: naive CD4+ T cells sorted from blood. The subset is: CD45RA+ positively selected. The receptor's source is a man aged 25-40 years in good health. The chain joins TRBV11-2 to TRBJ2-1; tentatively, D is TRBD2 (5 bases). CDR3 protein: CASSLDGAEYNEQFF. Here the CDR3 DNA reads TGTGCCAGCAGCTTAGACGGAGCGGAGTACAATGAGCAGTTCTTC.